The 3 T cell receptor beta chains reported below all come from one sample, sequenced in a study of T-cell reconstitution after alpha-beta-depleted transplantation in children (dated by TCRdb to 2015 to 2016). Libraries were constructed by PCR. These reads were obtained on an Illumina HiSeq 2500. TCR library preparation used molecular barcoding, with unique molecular identifiers applied to normalize quantification of the TCRbeta repertoire. TCRdb ran its own pipeline on the public reads, namely fastp trimming at Q25 and MiXCR clone calling, and kept in-frame beta chains. For every CDR3 protein sequence, its rows merge into one entry that carries the most common genes and DNA. A total of some 300,000 distinct CDR3 sequences appear in this sample, around a tenth of them only once. Jointly, the top ten make up less than 8% of the sample. The sample's treatment or condition label is to be understood as: allogeneic hematopoietic cell transplantation with graft depleted of TCRalphabeta T cells and CD19 B cells.

The sample consisted of PBMCs, taken before TCRalphabeta/CD19-depleted stem cell transplant. These receptors were collected from a boy under two years old with acute myeloid leukemia, due to receive a stem cell transplant.

On this clonotype: A read error may be the cause here, since a much bigger clone is one base away. The chain carries TRBV20-1 and TRBJ2-7, with 9 bases that match TRBD1. The germline gives CDR1 DFQATT, CDR2 SNEGSKA (reference sequence). The CDR3 has 14 residues. The V segment lost 3 bases and the J segment 5 bases; nucleotides outside the gene matches: 8. CDR3 nucleotide sequence: TGCAGTGCTAGGCCGGGACAGGGCTTCAACGAGCAGTACTTC. Protein sequence: CSARPGQGFNEQYF.

A word on this clonotype: The junction shows a germline mismatch at one end, possibly a read error. The gene calls are TRBV7-7 and TRBJ2-3, with D perhaps matching TRBD1 (6 bases). The CDR3 has 14 residues. The germline gives CDR1 SSHAT, CDR2 FNYEAQ (reference sequence). CDR3 loop: CASSLSQGSDTQYF. The CDR3 DNA reads as TGTGCTAGCAGCTTATCTCAGGGGTCAGATACGCAGTATTTT.

This clonotype was counted ten times or more. This chain connects TRBV6-5 to TRBJ2-5; 14 bases line up with TRBD2. CDR1 and CDR2 (germline): MNHEY, SVGAGI. The junction had 7 bases not matched to a gene; V was cut back by 7 bases and J by 6 bases. The CDR3 is 15 amino acids. CDR3 residues: CASIATSGGGKTQYF. The CDR3 DNA sequence: TGTGCCAGCATCGCGACTAGCGGGGGGGGAAAGACCCAGTACTTC.